A selection of T cell receptor beta chains follows, all from one sample in a study of T and B cells in COVID-19 patients. TCRdb passed the multiplex PCR reads through MiXCR, listing each CDR3 protein once. The data show 20,000 to 25,000 distinct CDR3 sequences, approximately 30% seen once. What was sequenced was blood. The receptors come from a human donor who had recovered from COVID-19. The CDR3 runs from the conserved cysteine through the conserved F or W. The D gene is left open where the match is weak. Some rows mark clone size as missing; the rest say once, few, many or name a class of expanded clone.

cdr3_aa cdr3_nt d_call v_call clone_size j_call
CASSESINYGYTF TGTGCCAGCAGTGAAAGTATAAACTATGGCTACACCTTC . TRBV6-1 . TRBJ1-2
CASSLTENMAQYF TGTGCCAGCAGCTTAACAGAGAACATGGCCCAGTACTTC . TRBV7-9 . TRBJ2-5
CASSRSLNEQFF TGTGCCAGTAGCCGCAGCCTCAATGAGCAGTTCTTC . TRBV19 medium-sized TRBJ2-1
CASSTGQGGSRYSNQPQHF TGTGCCAGTAGTACCGGACAGGGAGGTTCGAGATATAGCAATCAGCCCCAGCATTTT TRBD1 TRBV19 many TRBJ1-5
CASSTSQGGWNYGYTF TGTGCCAGCAGTACTTCCCAAGGGGGGTGGAACTATGGCTACACCTTC . TRBV6-5 few TRBJ1-2
CGSRVQGSYEQYF TGTGGGAGCAGGGTCCAGGGGTCCTACGAGCAGTACTTC . TRBV6-5 . TRBJ2-7
CAITRGGTGEREQYF TGTGCCATCACCCGAGGCGGGACAGGGGAACGGGAGCAGTACTTC TRBD1 TRBV10-3 . TRBJ2-7
CASTRYGGKGEAFF TGTGCCAGCACACGTTATGGGGGGAAGGGAGAAGCTTTCTTT . TRBV6-4 . TRBJ1-1
CASSSGSSSGNTIYF TGTGCCAGCAGCTCGGGCAGTTCCTCTGGAAACACCATATATTTT . TRBV7-9 . TRBJ1-3
CASSLWGNTGELFF TGTGCCAGCAGCTTATGGGGGAATACCGGGGAGCTGTTTTTT . TRBV11-2 . TRBJ2-2
CATYGRGVSYNEQFF TGTGCCACGTATGGGCGGGGTGTCTCCTACAATGAGCAGTTCTTC . TRBV5-6 medium-sized TRBJ2-1
CASSLTNNEQFF TGTGCCAGCAGTTTGACCAACAATGAGCAGTTCTTC . TRBV12-3/TRBV12-4 . TRBJ2-1
CASSTLHTGKLFF TGTGCCAGCAGCACCCTCCATACAGGAAAACTGTTTTTT . TRBV5-4 few TRBJ1-4
CASSLGGADEQYF TGTGCCAGCAGCCTAGGGGGGGCGGACGAGCAGTACTTC . TRBV5-5 many TRBJ2-7
CASSPGVAGTDTQYF TGTGCCAGCAGCCCCGGAGTAGCGGGGACAGATACGCAGTATTTT TRBD2 TRBV11-3 . TRBJ2-3
CASGLDREETQYF TGTGCTAGTGGTTTGGACAGGGAAGAGACCCAGTACTTC TRBD1 TRBV12-3/TRBV12-4 few TRBJ2-5
CASSPLGTTGWTQYF TGTGCCAGCAGCCCCCTCGGGACTACGGGATGGACCCAGTACTTC TRBD2 TRBV11-3 . TRBJ2-5
CASSSGFAANIQYF TGTGCCAGCAGCTCTGGGTTCGCGGCGAACATTCAGTACTTC . TRBV11-1 . TRBJ2-4
CASSLGDRNTGGFF TGCGCCAGCAGCTTGGGGGACAGGAACACTGGGGGTTTCTTT TRBD1 TRBV5-1 . TRBJ1-1
CSVVDSGVLYEQYF TGCAGCGTTGTTGACTCAGGGGTCCTCTACGAGCAGTACTTC . TRBV29-1 medium-sized TRBJ2-7
CASSQARDRGFF TGTGCCAGCAGCCAAGCGCGGGACCGGGGATTCTTC . TRBV14 . TRBJ2-1
CASSPPVEGLGNTIYF TGTGCCAGCTCCCCGCCTGTTGAGGGGCTTGGAAACACCATATATTTT . TRBV18 . TRBJ1-3
CAISESPEGAREKLFF TGTGCCATCAGTGAGTCCCCTGAAGGGGCGCGAGAAAAACTGTTTTTT . TRBV10-3 few TRBJ1-4
CASSRQGAAEAFF TGTGCCAGCAGTCGACAGGGTGCCGCTGAAGCTTTCTTT TRBD1 TRBV12-3/TRBV12-4 . TRBJ1-1
CASSGRARGEKLFF TGTGCCAGCAGCGGGAGGGCGAGAGGGGAAAAACTGTTTTTT . TRBV5-5 many TRBJ1-4
CSADGGGTYEQYF TGCAGTGCTGATGGCGGTGGGACCTACGAGCAGTACTTC . TRBV20-1 . TRBJ2-7
CASSYRPSETQYF TGTGCCAGCAGTTACCGCCCTTCGGAGACCCAGTACTTC . TRBV6-5 medium-sized TRBJ2-5
CASSHALGEQYF TGTGCCAGTAGCCACGCTTTGGGCGAGCAGTACTTC . TRBV19 medium-sized TRBJ2-7
CSAGTSGGYKSFYEQYF TGCAGCGCCGGGACTAGCGGGGGGTATAAATCTTTCTACGAGCAGTACTTC TRBD2 TRBV29-1 . TRBJ2-7
CSASGGRETQYF TGCAGCGCTAGCGGGGGGCGAGAGACCCAGTACTTC TRBD2 TRBV29-1 . TRBJ2-5
CASRPGGSSGYTF TGTGCCAGCAGACCCGGGGGGAGTAGCGGCTACACCTTC . TRBV28 . TRBJ1-2
CSVRTGGRNQPQHF TGCAGCGTACGGACAGGGGGTCGCAATCAGCCCCAGCATTTT TRBD1 TRBV29-1 many TRBJ1-5
CASTSGAYEQYF TGTGCCAGCACCTCAGGGGCCTACGAGCAGTACTTC . TRBV12-3/TRBV12-4 many TRBJ2-7
CATSTAYNSPLHF TGTGCCACCTCGACAGCTTATAATTCACCCCTCCACTTT . TRBV15 . TRBJ1-6
CASTPLGQNTGELFF TGTGCCAGTACTCCGTTGGGGCAAAACACCGGGGAGCTGTTTTTT . TRBV6-2/TRBV6-3 few TRBJ2-2
CASSQAGTRSTEAFF TGTGCCAGCAGTCAAGCCGGGACAAGAAGCACTGAAGCTTTCTTT . TRBV6-5 few TRBJ1-1
CASSSQGVEYF TGTGCCAGCAGCTCGCAGGGGGTAGAGTACTTC TRBD1 TRBV19 . TRBJ2-7
CSVAGQGLGEQYF TGCAGCGTCGCAGGACAGGGCCTAGGGGAGCAGTACTTC TRBD1 TRBV29-1 . TRBJ2-7
CASRKDTWGTEAFF TGCGCCAGTAGAAAAGACACATGGGGTACTGAAGCTTTCTTT . TRBV5-1 . TRBJ1-1